The 27 T cell receptor beta chains given below trace back to one sample, sequenced in a study of radiation and T cells in renal cell carcinoma. The sample's time point: blood 2 weeks post-SBRT. The treatment denotes: 15 Gy SBRT to primary tumor, nephrectomy 4 weeks later. Libraries were prepared by immunoSEQ multiplex PCR; TCRdb keeps only in-frame clonotypes and omits some of them. The sample holds tens of thousands of clones, 80% to 90% seen once. Specimen: blood, collected from a patient whose treatment included radiotherapy and nephrectomy. The source of these receptors is a woman aged 45-60 years with renal cell carcinoma.

The V call is TRBV5-1, the J call TRBJ2-5; 11 bases are shared with TRBD2. The germline V gene has CDR1 SGHRS and CDR2 YFSETQ. J was trimmed by 0 bases and V by 3 bases; bases with no gene match: 7. This CDR3 is 17 amino acids long. This CDR3 reads CASSSTKTSGNQETQYF. Here the CDR3 DNA reads TGCGCCAGCAGCTCTACTAAGACTAGCGGGAACCAAGAGACCCAGTACTTC. The full variable domain, rest sourced from reference TRBV5-1 and TRBJ2-5, is KAGVTQTPRYLIKTRGQQVTLSCSPISGHRSVSWYQQTPGQGLQFLFEYFSETQRNKGNFPGRFSGRQFSNSRSEMNVSTLELGDSALYLCASSSTKTSGNQETQYFGPGTRLLVL.

This chain links TRBV6-5 with TRBJ1-6, with D hard to call. V was shortened by 7 bases and J by 7 bases, with 11 bases between the two germline ends. The CDR3 is made up of 13 amino acids. Germline CDR1 reads MNHEY; CDR2 reads SVGAGI. The CDR3 spells CASTTEANSPLHF. The CDR3 DNA sequence: TGTGCCAGCACAACTGAAGCAAATTCACCCCTCCACTTT.

This clone was seen just once. V usage is TRBV2 and J usage is TRBJ2-1; 9 bases map to TRBD2. This CDR3 is built from 13 residues. The germline gives CDR1 SNHLY, CDR2 FYNNEI. The ends lost 5 bases at V and 8 bases at J; junction bases unmatched: 4. The DNA for the CDR3 is TGTGCCAGCAGTCCAAGGACTAGCGATGAGCAGTTCTTC. Translated: CASSPRTSDEQFF.

The V call is TRBV27, the J call TRBJ2-1, with a tentative D call TRBD1 (5 bases). The CDR3 consists of 15 residues. Trimming cost V 7 bases and J 5 bases, with 18 bases left between them. The V gene's germline CDR1 is MNHEY and CDR2 SMNVEV (reference sequence). The CDR3 region is CASTAGRNLNNEQFF. The CDR3 bases are TGTGCCAGCACCGCAGGGCGAAATTTAAACAATGAGCAGTTCTTC.

This clone appeared once. The chain combines TRBV25-1 with TRBJ2-3, with D hard to call. The CDR3 totals 15 residues. The V end lost 1 base, the J end lost 4 bases, and 12 bases lay between the germline ends. In germline, CDR1 is MGHDK, CDR2 SYGVNS. CDR3 residues: CASSEWAVQSDTQYF. The CDR3, as DNA: TGTGCCAGCAGTGAATGGGCCGTCCAGTCAGATACGCAGTATTTT. Combining the CDR3 with reference TRBV25-1 and TRBJ2-3 gives the whole variable domain EADIYQTPRYLVIGTGKKITLECSQTMGHDKMYWYQQDPGMELHLIHYSYGVNSTEKGDLSSESTVSRIRTEHFPLTLESARPSHTSQYLCASSEWAVQSDTQYFGPGTRLTVL.

The chain employs TRBV5-8 and TRBJ2-7; a possible D gene is TRBD1 (6 bases). The V gene lost 4 bases and the J gene lost 4 bases, with 12 bases spanning the gap. Germline CDR1 is SGHTS and CDR2 is YDEGEE. The CDR3 has 13 amino acids. The CDR3 protein is CASSLDRGYEQYF. DNA of the CDR3: TGTGCCAGCAGCCTGGACAGAGGGTACGAGCAGTACTTC.

This rearrangement joins TRBV7-2 to TRBJ2-1; 12 bases fit TRBD2. Trimming removed 5 bases from V and 7 bases from J; junction bases left unmatched: 6. The CDR3 covers 15 residues. CDR1 is SGHTA, CDR2 FQGNSA, per germline. The CDR3 is CASSRLAGENNEQFF. The CDR3 DNA follows: TGTGCCAGCAGCCGACTAGCGGGAGAGAATAATGAGCAGTTCTTC.

The chain combines TRBV9 with TRBJ2-2; 8 bases agree with TRBD2. CDR3 length equals 16 residues. Per the germline V gene, CDR1 is SGDLS and CDR2 is YYNGEE. V shed 0 bases, J shed 3 bases, and the junction held 4 bases outside the gene matches. CDR3 sequence reads: CASSVAPGGYTGELFF. The DNA for the CDR3 is TGTGCCAGCAGCGTAGCTCCGGGGGGGTACACCGGGGAGCTGTTTTTT. Complete variable domain (other parts from reference TRBV9 and TRBJ2-2): DSGVTQTPKHLITATGQRVTLRCSPRSGDLSVYWYQQSLDQGLQFLIQYYNGEERAKGNILERFSAQQFPDLHSELNLSSLELGDSALYFCASSVAPGGYTGELFFGEGSRLTVL.

The CDR3 is CASLVGRTYEQYF. For the CDR3, the DNA is TGTGCCAGCTTAGTGGGCAGGACCTACGAGCAGTACTTC. The chain couples TRBV2 to TRBJ2-7; D uncertain. Germline CDR1 is SNHLY and CDR2 is FYNNEI. The CDR3 length is 13 residues. V was cut by 8 bases and J by 2 bases, with 13 bases left in between. The variable domain in full, completed from reference TRBV2 and TRBJ2-7, reads EPEVTQTPSHQVTQMGQEVILRCVPISNHLYFYWYRQILGQKVEFLVSFYNNEISEKSEIFDDQFSVERPDGSNFTLKIRSTKLEDSAMYFCASLVGRTYEQYFGPGTRLTVT.

The CDR3 DNA follows: TGTGCCTGGAGTCGACAGGGGAACAATCAGCCCCAGCATTTT. Translated: CAWSRQGNNQPQHF. The chain uses TRBV30 and TRBJ1-5; 8 nucleotides line up with TRBD1. Germline V gene sequence: CDR1 GTSNPN, CDR2 SVGIG (reference sequence). The trim removed 2 bases at V and 3 bases at J, leaving 3 bases unmatched. The CDR3 consists of 14 residues.

This clone came up once. The chain employs TRBV4-2 and TRBJ2-7; D is perhaps TRBD1 or TRBD2 (5 bases each). V shed 0 bases and J shed 13 bases, with 16 bases lying between them. Per the germline V gene, CDR1 is LGHNA and CDR2 is YNFKEQ. CDR3 length: 13 amino acids. The CDR3 protein is CASSQENRDRCYF. CDR3 nucleotide sequence: TGTGCCAGCAGCCAAGAGAATAGGGACCGTTGTTACTTC.

The genes are TRBV10-1 and TRBJ2-6, with 7 bases identical to TRBD1. CDR1 is WNHNN, CDR2 SYGVQD, per germline (reference sequence). The CDR3 runs to 19 residues. With 2 bases clipped from V and 0 bases from J, the junction kept 10 bases outside the gene matches. The CDR3 DNA is TGCGCCAGCAGTGAGAAACGAGGACAGGCGTTCTCTGGGGCCAACGTCCTGACTTTC. Translated, it gives CASSEKRGQAFSGANVLTF.

This chain links TRBV7-2 with TRBJ2-3; 7 bases fit TRBD1. V lost 6 bases, J lost 3 bases, and 6 bases stayed unmatched. Germline V gives CDR1 SGHTA, CDR2 FQGNSA. The CDR3 extends over 14 amino acids. As DNA, the CDR3 is TGTGCCAGCAGTACGCCGGGACAGACAGATACGCAGTATTTT. It specifies CASSTPGQTDTQYF.

CDR3 loop: CASSEAFSDTGGEQYF. CDR3 nucleotides: TGTGCCAGCAGTGAAGCTTTCAGCGACACGGGCGGCGAGCAGTACTTC. This sequence joins TRBV6-1 and TRBJ2-7; D is uncertain. The CDR3 contains 16 residues. Germline CDR1 and CDR2: MNHNS and SASEGT. The V gene lost 0 bases and the J gene lost 6 bases, with 18 bases spanning the gap.

The V and J genes are TRBV5-4 and TRBJ1-5; D is possibly TRBD1 (5 bases). V was pared by 4 bases and J by 5 bases, with 25 bases between. CDR3 length equals 18 residues. Germline CDR1 reads SGHNT; CDR2 reads YYREEE (reference sequence). This CDR3 reads CASSRDHYKGLKDQPQHF. For the CDR3, the DNA is TGTGCCAGCAGCCGGGACCACTATAAGGGGCTAAAAGATCAGCCCCAGCATTTT.

The chain employs TRBV7-2 and TRBJ2-7, with a weak D call TRBD1 (6 bases). Germline V gene data show CDR1 as SGHTA and CDR2 as FQGNSA. Trimming cost V 5 bases and J 6 bases, with 17 bases left between them. The CDR3 sequence is 14 residues long. The CDR3 sequence is CASSLIEQGSEQYF. The CDR3 nucleotides are TGTGCCAGCAGCCTAATAGAACAGGGATCCGAGCAGTACTTC. Filled out from reference TRBV7-2 and TRBJ2-7, the complete variable domain reads GAGVSQSPSNKVTEKGKDVELRCDPISGHTALYWYRQSLGQGLEFLIYFQGNSAPDKSGLPSDRFSAERTGGSVSTLTIQRTQQEDSAVYLCASSLIEQGSEQYFGPGTRLTVT.

The chain is built from TRBV5-1 and TRBJ1-6, with D maybe TRBD1 (5 bases). CDR3 length equals 15 residues. Looked up from germline, CDR1 is SGHRS and CDR2 is YFSETQ. Trimming took off 0 bases at V and 6 bases at J, with 10 bases between the two ends. CDR3 bases: TGCGCCAGCAGCTTGGGGCAGGGAGGTAATTCACCCCTCCACTTT. Its protein is CASSLGQGGNSPLHF.

For the CDR3, the DNA is TGTGCCTGGAGCACAGGAGATAATTCACCCCTCCACTTT. This encodes CAWSTGDNSPLHF. J is TRBJ1-6 and V is TRBV30, with D possibly matching TRBD1 (5 bases). Trimming pared 3 bases from V and 5 bases from J, leaving 8 bases between. This CDR3 region has 13 residues. Germline lookup yields CDR1 GTSNPN and CDR2 SVGIG (reference sequence).

V gene TRBV7-6 combines with J gene TRBJ2-5, with 9 nucleotides matching TRBD1. The CDR3 totals 15 residues. V shed 1 base, J shed 3 bases, and the junction held 3 bases outside the gene matches. Germline-derived CDR1 and CDR2 are SGHVS and FNYEAQ. This CDR3 is CASSLGRDREETQYF. The DNA for the CDR3 is TGTGCCAGCAGCTTAGGGCGGGACAGGGAAGAGACCCAGTACTTC.

J is TRBJ2-5 and V is TRBV6-5, with no clear D. CDR3 length: 11 residues. Germline-derived CDR1 and CDR2 are MNHEY and SVGAGI. V was shortened by 5 bases and J by 2 bases, with 3 bases between the two germline ends. CDR3: CASSPQETQYF. In DNA, the CDR3 is TGTGCCAGCAGTCCACAAGAGACCCAGTACTTC.

CDR3: CASSLVNHDRFEAFF. CDR3 in DNA: TGTGCCAGCAGCTTGGTAAATCACGACAGGTTCGAGGCTTTCTTT. V and J are TRBV5-6 and TRBJ1-1; TRBD1 is a possible D gene (6 bases). Germline V gene lookup returns CDR1 SGHDT and CDR2 YYEEEE. This CDR3 spans 15 amino acids. Trimming pared 0 bases from V and 11 bases from J, leaving 20 bases between. Supplemented by reference TRBV5-6 and TRBJ1-1, the full variable domain reads DAGVTQSPTHLIKTRGQQVTLRCSPKSGHDTVSWYQQALGQGPQFIFQYYEEEERQRGNFPDRFSGHQFPNYSSELNVNALLLGDSALYLCASSLVNHDRFEAFFGQGTRLTVV.

J is TRBJ2-7 and V is TRBV7-8; TRBD2 matches 9 bases. With V trimmed by 2 bases and J by 4 bases, 12 bases remained unmatched. The CDR3 is 17 residues long. Germline V gene sequence: CDR1 SGHVS, CDR2 FQNEAQ. CDR3 nucleotide sequence: TGTGCCAGCAGCTTACAATACGTCCGCGGGAGGGCATACGAGCAGTACTTC. Protein product: CASSLQYVRGRAYEQYF. The complete variable domain, with remaining parts taken from reference TRBV7-8 and TRBJ2-7, reads GAGVSQSPRYKVAKRGQDVALRCDPISGHVSLFWYQQALGQGPEFLTYFQNEAQLDKSGLPSDRFFAERPEGSVSTLKIQRTQQEDSAVYLCASSLQYVRGRAYEQYFGPGTRLTVT.

V gene TRBV18 combines with J gene TRBJ1-3, with 7 positions matching TRBD1. Per the germline V gene, CDR1 is KGHSH and CDR2 is LQKENI. The CDR3 is 15 amino acids. V was clipped by 3 bases and J by 4 bases; unmatched bases: 6. The CDR3 spells CASSPSGQFGNTIYF. The CDR3, as DNA: TGTGCCAGCTCACCCTCGGGACAGTTCGGAAACACCATATATTTT.

This chain connects TRBV7-8 to TRBJ1-1, with a possible D match to TRBD1 (6 bases). Trimming removed 2 bases at V and 0 bases at J, with 7 bases between. This CDR3 contains 14 residues. The V gene's germline CDR1 is SGHVS and CDR2 FQNEAQ. The CDR3, as DNA: TGTGCCAGCAGCTTACGACAGGTGAACACTGAAGCTTTCTTT. This translates into CASSLRQVNTEAFF.

The CDR3 coding sequence is TGTGCCAGCAGCTTGGGTTCGGTGAACACTGAAGCTTTCTTT. This gives the protein CASSLGSVNTEAFF. The V gene is TRBV5-6, the J gene TRBJ1-1; unclear D gene. The CDR3 is made up of 14 amino acids. Germline CDR1 SGHDT, CDR2 YYEEEE. Deletions cut 0 bases from V and 0 bases from J, with 6 bases between.

This clone occurred many times. V gene TRBV7-9 combines with J gene TRBJ1-4; no clear D gene. This CDR3 is built from 15 residues. Germline lookup yields CDR1 SEHNR and CDR2 FQNEAQ (reference sequence). V lost 1 base to trimming and J lost 5 bases, with 11 bases between them. Written as DNA, the CDR3 is TGTGCCAGCAGCTTAGATGGAGTCGGAAATGAAAAACTGTTTTTT. This codes for CASSLDGVGNEKLFF.

The rearrangement joins TRBV29-1 to TRBJ1-3; no clear D. Trimming took off 5 bases at V and 3 bases at J, with 5 bases between the two ends. The germline V gene encodes CDR1 SQVTM and CDR2 ANQGSEA. CDR3 length: 11 residues. CDR3 nucleotide sequence: TGCAGCGTTTCTTTTGGAAACACCATATATTTT. Translation gives CSVSFGNTIYF.